The clone carrying this TCR beta chain appeared many times. Its specificity is not known. Per germline, CDR1 MNHEY and CDR2 SVGAGI. CDR3 length: 15 residues. The trim removed 8 bases at V and 2 bases at J, leaving 8 bases unmatched. This sample was included in a study of T cell repertoires in cytomegalovirus infection. Across the whole study: TCR beta signatures that were public indicated CMV infection and matching HLA type. Study results and caveats: CMV-specific TCR beta clonotypes restricted by HLA-C were the ones dominating the ex vivo response. Of the TCR beta families, the public ones yielded a cumulative frequency that identified carriers of CMV plus the relevant HLA.

One entry per CDR3 protein results from TCRdb running MiXCR on the reads. Of approximately 750,000 distinct CDR3 sequences listed, 35% were seen once; the top ten hold 2.8%. This chain uses TRBV6-5 with TRBJ2-7; 11 bases fit TRBD2. This receptor was identified in a human donor in good health (CMV status not recorded). Some clones in this sample may be carry-over from other donors' samples. The sample comprised PBMCs. CDR3 DNA sequence: TGTGCCAGCGGGGGTACTAGCGGGAGACCCTACGAGCAGTACTTC. Protein product: CASGGTSGRPYEQYF.